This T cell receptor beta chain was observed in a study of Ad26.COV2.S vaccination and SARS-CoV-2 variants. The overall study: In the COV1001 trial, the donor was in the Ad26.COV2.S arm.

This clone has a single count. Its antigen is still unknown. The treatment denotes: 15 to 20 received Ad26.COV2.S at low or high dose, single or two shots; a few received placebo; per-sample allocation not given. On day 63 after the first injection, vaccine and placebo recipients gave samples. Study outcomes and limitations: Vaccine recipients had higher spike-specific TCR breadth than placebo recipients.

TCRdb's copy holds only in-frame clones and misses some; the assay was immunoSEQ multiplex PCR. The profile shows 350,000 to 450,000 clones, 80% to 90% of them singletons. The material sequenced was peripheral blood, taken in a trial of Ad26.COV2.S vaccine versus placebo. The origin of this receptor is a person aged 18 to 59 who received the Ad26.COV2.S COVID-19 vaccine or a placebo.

This chain's CDR3 is CATPDGYTF. CDR3 coding DNA: TGTGCCACCCCGGATGGCTACACCTTC. The chain joins TRBV2 to TRBJ1-2; D not resolved. Per germline, CDR1 SNHLY and CDR2 FYNNEI. V was shortened by 10 bases and J by 6 bases, with 6 bases between the two germline ends. This CDR3 is built from 9 residues.